Listed below are T cell receptor beta chains from one sample, sequenced in a study of CD8+CD57+ T cells in acquired aplastic anemia. TCRdb reprocessed the reads via MiXCR and lists one record per CDR3 protein. The table lists 150,000 to 200,000 distinct CDR3 sequences, about 45% of them singletons. Sequencing input: sorted CD4+, CD8+, or CD8+CD57+ T cells (not recorded which) from PBMCs. The receptors were gathered from a human donor with aplastic anemia. CDR3s include the opening cysteine and the closing phenylalanine or tryptophan. The D gene is left open where the match is weak. Not every row has a clone size; where given, it reads once, few, many or a size class.

>TRBV6-1|NA|TRBJ1-6|NA|14
CASSDGINNSPLHF
TGTGCCAGCAGTGACGGGATAAATAATTCACCCCTCCACTTT
>TRBV7-9|few|TRBJ2-7|NA|13
CASSFGVSYEQYF
TGTGCCAGCAGCTTCGGGGTCTCCTACGAGCAGTACTTC
>TRBV20-1|once|TRBJ1-2|NA|15
CSADRTDRANYGYTF
TGCAGTGCTGACCGTACGGACAGAGCTAACTATGGCTACACCTTC
>TRBV27|few|TRBJ2-1|TRBD2|16
CASRAGTSGGRGEQFF
TGTGCCAGCAGGGCCGGGACTAGCGGGGGGCGGGGTGAGCAGTTCTTC
>TRBV19|NA|TRBJ1-1|NA|14
CASSPRTENTEAFF
TGTGCCAGTAGTCCTCGGACAGAGAACACTGAAGCTTTCTTT
>TRBV5-1|many|TRBJ1-1|NA|11
CASRGETEAFF
TGCGCCAGCAGGGGAGAAACTGAAGCTTTCTTT
>TRBV10-3|many|TRBJ1-2|NA|14
CAISEGPGPLGYTF
TGTGCCATCAGTGAAGGCCCAGGACCCCTGGGCTACACCTTC
>TRBV5-8|many|TRBJ2-7|TRBD1|15
CASSRSGTAVYEQYF
TGTGCCAGCAGCCGGTCCGGGACAGCGGTCTACGAGCAGTACTTC
>TRBV9|many|TRBJ2-3|TRBD2|15
CASSVAGGLSDTQYF
TGTGCCAGCAGCGTGGCGGGGGGGCTCTCAGATACGCAGTATTTT
>TRBV9|many|TRBJ1-1|NA|12
CASSPEGFEAFF
TGTGCCAGCAGTCCAGAGGGCTTTGAAGCTTTCTTT
>TRBV12-3/TRBV12-4|many|TRBJ2-7|TRBD2|15
CASSLRAGGPDEQYF
TGTGCCAGCAGTTTAAGGGCGGGGGGGCCTGATGAGCAGTACTTC
>TRBV24-1|NA|TRBJ2-3|NA|15
CATSHPDAGLNTQYF
TGTGCCACCAGCCACCCTGACGCCGGACTAAATACGCAGTATTTT
>TRBV29-1|NA|TRBJ2-5|NA|13
CSVDSGQQGPQYF
TGCAGCGTTGATAGTGGACAGCAAGGCCCCCAGTACTTC
>TRBV6-1|NA|TRBJ2-2|TRBD1|15
CASSGGQGLPGELFF
TGTGCCAGCAGTGGGGGACAGGGGTTGCCCGGGGAGCTGTTTTTT
>TRBV7-9|NA|TRBJ2-1|NA|12
CASSPTVVEQFF
TGTGCCAGCAGCCCCACCGTCGTTGAGCAGTTCTTC
>TRBV20-1|once|TRBJ2-3|NA|13
CSARDHYTDTQYF
TGCAGTGCTAGAGATCACTACACAGATACGCAGTATTTT
>TRBV20-1|many|TRBJ2-4|NA|14
CSAQGGSGRNIQYF
TGCAGTGCTCAAGGGGGGAGCGGGCGAAACATTCAGTACTTC
>TRBV27|NA|TRBJ2-1|NA|11
CASSFNNEQFF
TGTGCCAGCAGTTTCAACAATGAGCAGTTCTTC
>TRBV18|NA|TRBJ2-5|NA|14
CASSMRAHQETQYF
TGTGCCAGCTCAATGCGGGCTCACCAAGAGACCCAGTACTTC
>TRBV10-3|once|TRBJ1-1|NA|14
CASNPGFSIGEAFF
TGTGCCAGTAACCCGGGATTTAGTATCGGTGAAGCTTTCTTT
>TRBV7-6|many|TRBJ2-5|NA|16
CASSFSLGGRRETQYF
TGTGCCAGCAGCTTCTCTCTCGGGGGCCGGCGGGAGACCCAGTACTTC
>TRBV24-1|many|TRBJ2-7|TRBD1|11
CATTGGYEQYF
TGTGCCACCACAGGGGGATACGAGCAGTACTTC
>TRBV12-3/TRBV12-4|many|TRBJ2-3|NA|13
CASSLGPTDTQYF
TGTGCCAGCAGTTTAGGCCCCACAGATACGCAGTATTTT
>TRBV19|many|TRBJ2-1|NA|15
CASSIRGGLGNEQFF
TGTGCCAGTAGTATAAGGGGGGGATTGGGCAATGAGCAGTTCTTC
>TRBV27|NA|TRBJ2-5|NA|11
CASSLGETQHF
TGTGCCAGCAGTTTGGGTGAGACCCAGCACTTC
>TRBV6-6|NA|TRBJ2-3|TRBD2|15
CASSPPLRLAGTQYF
TGTGCCAGCAGTCCCCCACTCAGACTAGCGGGTACGCAGTATTTT
>TRBV5-1|NA|TRBJ1-1|TRBD1|14
CASSWTGGRTEAFF
TGCGCCAGCAGCTGGACAGGGGGCAGGACTGAAGCTTTCTTT
>TRBV7-6|NA|TRBJ1-4|NA|13
CASRLTWAEKLFF
TGTGCCAGCAGATTAACCTGGGCTGAAAAACTGTTTTTT
>TRBV7-9|NA|TRBJ2-1|NA|12
CASSLGADEQFF
TGTGCCAGCAGCTTAGGTGCGGATGAGCAGTTCTTC
>TRBV4-1|many|TRBJ1-6|NA|15
CASSPVGLMNSPLHF
TGCGCCAGCAGCCCGGTTGGGCTGATGAATTCACCCCTCCACTTT
>TRBV7-2|NA|TRBJ1-5|TRBD1|15
CASSTEDRFNQPQHF
TGTGCCAGCAGCACCGAGGACAGGTTCAATCAGCCCCAGCATTTT
>TRBV20-1|many|TRBJ2-3|TRBD1|15
CSANPGQGSLDTQYF
TGCAGTGCTAATCCGGGACAGGGATCTTTGGATACGCAGTATTTT
>TRBV19|many|TRBJ2-5|NA|15
CASSIPGEMGETQYF
TGTGCCAGTAGTATTCCGGGGGAGATGGGGGAGACCCAGTACTTC
>TRBV20-1|many|TRBJ1-5|NA|14
CSAAQGGGNQPQHF
TGCAGTGCTGCACAGGGTGGGGGCAATCAGCCCCAGCATTTT
>TRBV5-5|NA|TRBJ2-5|TRBD1|16
CTSSLALRQGQETQYF
TGTACCAGCAGCTTGGCCCTTCGACAGGGTCAAGAGACCCAGTACTTC
>TRBV12-3/TRBV12-4|many|TRBJ1-6|NA|14
CASSLEGVDSPLHF
TGTGCCAGCAGTTTGGAGGGTGTTGATTCACCCCTCCACTTT
>TRBV5-1|many|TRBJ2-5|NA|14
CASSLVWSKETQYF
TGCGCCAGCAGCTTGGTGTGGTCAAAAGAGACCCAGTACTTC
>TRBV11-1|few|TRBJ2-1|NA|14
CASSPGRRINEQFF
TGTGCCAGCAGCCCGGGACGAAGGATCAATGAGCAGTTCTTC
>TRBV7-2|many|TRBJ2-1|NA|14
CASSLARPGNEQFF
TGTGCCAGCAGCTTAGCGAGGCCGGGGAATGAGCAGTTCTTC
>TRBV2|NA|TRBJ2-6|NA|14
CASMTLHGANVLTF
TGTGCCAGCATGACTCTGCATGGGGCCAACGTCCTGACTTTC
>TRBV2|NA|TRBJ2-5|NA|13
CASSENYQETQYF
TGTGCCAGCAGTGAAAACTACCAAGAGACCCAGTACTTC
>TRBV7-2|many|TRBJ2-2|NA|16
CASRFGPGADTGELFF
TGTGCCAGCAGATTCGGACCAGGGGCAGACACCGGGGAGCTGTTTTTT
>TRBV29-1|many|TRBJ2-7|NA|11
CSVEQGSEQYF
TGCAGCGTGGAACAGGGTTCCGAGCAGTACTTC
>TRBV25-1|NA|TRBJ1-5|NA|14
CASSEAGYNQPQHF
TGTGCCAGCAGTGAAGCAGGGTATAATCAGCCCCAGCATTTT
>TRBV5-6|many|TRBJ1-2|TRBD1|15
CASSFLRTGGYGYTF
TGTGCCAGCAGCTTCCTACGGACAGGGGGCTATGGCTACACCTTC
>TRBV11-1|NA|TRBJ1-2|TRBD1|17
CASSPRDRGPMGYGYTF
TGTGCCAGCAGCCCCCGGGACAGGGGGCCCATGGGCTATGGCTACACCTTC
>TRBV29-1|NA|TRBJ1-1|NA|11
CSSPSRTEAFF
TGCAGCTCACCGTCACGCACTGAAGCTTTCTTT